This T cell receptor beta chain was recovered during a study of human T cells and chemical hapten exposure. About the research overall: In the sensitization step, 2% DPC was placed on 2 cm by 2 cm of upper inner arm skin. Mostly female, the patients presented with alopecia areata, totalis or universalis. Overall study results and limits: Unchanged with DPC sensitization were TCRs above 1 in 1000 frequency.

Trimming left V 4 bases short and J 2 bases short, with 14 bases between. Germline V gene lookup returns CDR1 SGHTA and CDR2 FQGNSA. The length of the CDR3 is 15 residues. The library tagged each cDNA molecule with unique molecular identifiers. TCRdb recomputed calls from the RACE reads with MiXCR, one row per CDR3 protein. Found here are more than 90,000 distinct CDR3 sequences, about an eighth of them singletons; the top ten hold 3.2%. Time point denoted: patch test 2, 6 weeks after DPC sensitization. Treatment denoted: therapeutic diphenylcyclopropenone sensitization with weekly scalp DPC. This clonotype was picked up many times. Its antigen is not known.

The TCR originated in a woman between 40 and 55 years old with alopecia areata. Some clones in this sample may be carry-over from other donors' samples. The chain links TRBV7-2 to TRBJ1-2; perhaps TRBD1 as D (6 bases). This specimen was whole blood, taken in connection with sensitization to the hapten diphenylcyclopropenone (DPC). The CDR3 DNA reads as TGTGCCAGCAGCTCAAGTCACAGGGAGAACTATGGCTACACCTTC. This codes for CASSSSHRENYGYTF. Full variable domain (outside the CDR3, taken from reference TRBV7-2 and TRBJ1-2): GAGVSQSPSNKVTEKGKDVELRCDPISGHTALYWYRQSLGQGLEFLIYFQGNSAPDKSGLPSDRFSAERTGGSVSTLTIQRTQQEDSAVYLCASSSSHRENYGYTFGSGTRLTVV.